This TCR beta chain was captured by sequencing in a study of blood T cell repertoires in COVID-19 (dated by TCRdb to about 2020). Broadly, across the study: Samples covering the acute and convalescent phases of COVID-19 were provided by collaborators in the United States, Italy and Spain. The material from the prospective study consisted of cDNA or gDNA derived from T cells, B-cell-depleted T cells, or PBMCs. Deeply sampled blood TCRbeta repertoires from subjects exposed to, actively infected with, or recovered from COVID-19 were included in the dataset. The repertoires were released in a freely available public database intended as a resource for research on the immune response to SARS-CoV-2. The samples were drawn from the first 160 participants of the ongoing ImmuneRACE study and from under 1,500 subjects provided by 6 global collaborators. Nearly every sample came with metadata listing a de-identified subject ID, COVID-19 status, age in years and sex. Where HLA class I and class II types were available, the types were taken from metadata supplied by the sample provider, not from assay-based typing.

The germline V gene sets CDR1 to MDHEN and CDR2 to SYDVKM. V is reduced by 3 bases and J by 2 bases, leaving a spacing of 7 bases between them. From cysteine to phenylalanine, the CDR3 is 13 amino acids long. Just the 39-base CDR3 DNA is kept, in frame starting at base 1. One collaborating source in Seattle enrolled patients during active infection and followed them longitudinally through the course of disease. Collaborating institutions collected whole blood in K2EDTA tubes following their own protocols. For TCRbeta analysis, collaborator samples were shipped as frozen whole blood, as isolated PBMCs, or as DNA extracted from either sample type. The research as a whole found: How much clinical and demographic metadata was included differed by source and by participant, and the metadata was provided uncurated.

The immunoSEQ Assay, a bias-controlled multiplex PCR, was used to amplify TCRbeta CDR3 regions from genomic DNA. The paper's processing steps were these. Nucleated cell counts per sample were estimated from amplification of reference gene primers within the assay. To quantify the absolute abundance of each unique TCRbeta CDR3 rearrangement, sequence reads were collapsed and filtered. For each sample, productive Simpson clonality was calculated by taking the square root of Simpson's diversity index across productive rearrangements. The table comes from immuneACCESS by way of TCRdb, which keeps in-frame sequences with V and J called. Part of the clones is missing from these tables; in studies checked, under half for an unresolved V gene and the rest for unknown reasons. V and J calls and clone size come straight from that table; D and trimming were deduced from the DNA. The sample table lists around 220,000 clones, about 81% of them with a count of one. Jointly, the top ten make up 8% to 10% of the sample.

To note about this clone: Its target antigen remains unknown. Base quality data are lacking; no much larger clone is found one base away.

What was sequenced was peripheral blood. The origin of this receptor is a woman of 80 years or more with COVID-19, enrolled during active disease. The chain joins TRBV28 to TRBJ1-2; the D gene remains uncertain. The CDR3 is CASSFEGNYGYTF. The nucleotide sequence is TGTGCCAGCAGTTTTGAGGGCAACTATGGCTACACCTTC.